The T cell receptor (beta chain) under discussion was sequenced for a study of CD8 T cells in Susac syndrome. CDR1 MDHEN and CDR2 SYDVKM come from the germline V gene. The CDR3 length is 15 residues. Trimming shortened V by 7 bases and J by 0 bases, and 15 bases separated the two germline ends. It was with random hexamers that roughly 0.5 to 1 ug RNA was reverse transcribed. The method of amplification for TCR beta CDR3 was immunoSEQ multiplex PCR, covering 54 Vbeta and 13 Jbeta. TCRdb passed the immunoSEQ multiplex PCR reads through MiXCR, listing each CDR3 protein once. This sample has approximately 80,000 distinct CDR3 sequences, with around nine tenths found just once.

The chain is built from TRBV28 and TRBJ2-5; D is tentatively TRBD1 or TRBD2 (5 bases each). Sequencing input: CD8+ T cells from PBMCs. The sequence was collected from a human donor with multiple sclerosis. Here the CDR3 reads CASTFGAGDQETQYF. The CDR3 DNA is TGTGCCAGCACCTTCGGGGCGGGTGACCAAGAGACCCAGTACTTC.